This TCR beta chain was identified during a study of memory CD4+ T cells and cytomegalovirus serostatus. Study results and caveats: About 40% of the roughly 160 known CMV-associated TCRbeta sequences appeared in CD4+ memory.

Notes on this clone: Its cognate antigen is unknown.

The CDR3 spans 14 residues. Germline CDR1 is MNHNY and CDR2 is SVGAGI (reference sequence). Trimming removed 6 bases from V and 11 bases from J, with 20 bases in between. Assay: immunoSEQ multiplex PCR; the TCRdb copy retains only in-frame clones and omits some. Of 40,000 to 55,000 clones in the sample, just under 80% are singletons; the top ten hold around 0.67%. Single viable CD3+CD4+CD8-CD45RO+ cells were sorted as the memory CD4+ T cells. This chain links TRBV6-6 with TRBJ1-5; perhaps TRBD1 as D (5 bases). The sequenced material came from memory CD4+ T cells from blood. The clonotype comes from an adult in good health and CMV-seronegative. In nucleotides, the CDR3 is TGTGCCAGCAGCGAACCCGCGGGGCCCGGGTCCCAGCATTTT. Protein product: CASSEPAGPGSQHF.